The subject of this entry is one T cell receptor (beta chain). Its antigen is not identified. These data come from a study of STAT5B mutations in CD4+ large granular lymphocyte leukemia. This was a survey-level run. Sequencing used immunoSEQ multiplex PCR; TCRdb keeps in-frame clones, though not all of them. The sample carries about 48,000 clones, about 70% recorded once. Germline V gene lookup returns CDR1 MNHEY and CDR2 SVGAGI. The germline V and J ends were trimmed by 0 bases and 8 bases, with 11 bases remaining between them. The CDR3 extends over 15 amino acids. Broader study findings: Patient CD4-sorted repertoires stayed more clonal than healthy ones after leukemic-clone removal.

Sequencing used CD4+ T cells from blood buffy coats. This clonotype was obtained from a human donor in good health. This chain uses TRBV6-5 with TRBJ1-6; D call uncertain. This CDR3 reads CASSYSGDGDSPLHF. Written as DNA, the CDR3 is TGTGCCAGCAGTTACTCCGGGGATGGAGATTCACCCCTCCACTTT.